The 8 T cell receptor beta chains given below trace back to one sample, sequenced in a study of pediatric ulcerative colitis. Rectal tissue came from one to two pinch biopsies taken at colonoscopy. The data were produced by immunoSEQ multiplex PCR, yet TCRdb's version contains in-frame clones alone and is incomplete. The sample lists about 36,000 clones; 60% to 75% were seen once. The sample consisted of gut tissue. These receptors were collected from a boy aged 5-17 years with moderate ulcerative colitis.

Only one count was recorded for this clone. This chain connects TRBV19 to TRBJ2-2; 9 bases match TRBD1. Germline CDR1 LNHDA, CDR2 SQIVND (reference sequence). The CDR3 is made up of 17 amino acids. The V segment lost 10 bases and the J segment 5 bases; nucleotides outside the gene matches: 17. In DNA form, the CDR3 reads TGTGCCACCAGACAGGGGGAGAGCAAATTGTGGACCGGGGAGCTGTTTTTT. It specifies CATRQGESKLWTGELFF. Based on the CDR3 plus reference TRBV19 and TRBJ2-2, the full variable domain is DGGITQSPKYLFRKEGQNVTLSCEQNLNHDAMYWYRQDPGQGLRLIYYSQIVNDFQKGDIAEGYSVSREKKESFPLTVTSAQKNPTAFYLCATRQGESKLWTGELFFGEGSRLTVL.

The genes are TRBV7-2 and TRBJ1-1; D perhaps matches TRBD1 (6 bases). Germline CDR1 is SGHTA and CDR2 is FQGNSA. This CDR3 spans 14 amino acids. Deletions cut 2 bases from V and 1 base from J, with 8 bases between. CDR3 loop: CASSLMGANTEAFF. Here the CDR3 DNA reads TGTGCCAGCAGCTTAATGGGGGCGAACACTGAAGCTTTCTTT.

The V and J genes are TRBV5-6 and TRBJ1-2; no definite D call. The CDR3 sequence is 14 residues long. V dropped 0 bases and J dropped 1 base, with 7 bases sitting between them. Germline V gives CDR1 SGHDT, CDR2 YYEEEE. The CDR3 DNA reads as TGTGCCAGCAGCTTGGTCCCCAATAACTATGGCTACACCTTC. As protein: CASSLVPNNYGYTF. Complete variable domain (other parts from reference TRBV5-6 and TRBJ1-2): DAGVTQSPTHLIKTRGQQVTLRCSPKSGHDTVSWYQQALGQGPQFIFQYYEEEERQRGNFPDRFSGHQFPNYSSELNVNALLLGDSALYLCASSLVPNNYGYTFGSGTRLTVV.

V usage is TRBV7-9 and J usage is TRBJ1-5; 11 bases agree with TRBD1. The CDR3 runs 17 residues. The trim removed 5 bases at V and 2 bases at J, leaving 8 bases unmatched. CDR1 and CDR2 (germline): SEHNR, FQNEAQ (reference sequence). The CDR3 reads CASSRDRGLRGNQPQHF. The CDR3 DNA is TGTGCCAGCAGCCGGGACAGGGGGTTACGGGGCAATCAGCCCCAGCATTTT.

The rearrangement links TRBV6-1 to TRBJ2-5; D gene uncertain. The CDR3 is 13 residues long. Germline V gives CDR1 MNHNS, CDR2 SASEGT. V lost 0 bases and J 9 bases, leaving 11 bases between the germline ends. CDR3 in DNA: TGTGCCAGCAGTGAAGCGGGCCAGGTGGCCCAGTACTTC. It specifies CASSEAGQVAQYF.

V is TRBV7-8 and J is TRBJ2-5, with TRBD2 matching 11 bases. Germline loops: CDR1 SGHVS, CDR2 FQNEAQ. V shed 6 bases, J shed 2 bases, and the junction held 14 bases outside the gene matches. The CDR3 length is 18 residues. The CDR3 DNA follows: TGTGCCAGCAGATCAGAGAGGATAGCGGGAGGGCGGCAAGAGACCCAGTACTTC. This codes for CASRSERIAGGRQETQYF.

The chain has TRBV5-1 and TRBJ1-5; no firm D call. The germline CDR1 and CDR2 sequences are SGHRS and YFSETQ. The CDR3 contains 13 residues. V gave up 0 bases and J gave up 6 bases, with 7 bases separating them. The CDR3 spells CASSLDGSQPQHF. The CDR3 DNA is TGCGCCAGCAGCTTGGATGGATCTCAGCCCCAGCATTTT.

V is TRBV7-2 and J is TRBJ2-3; no clear D. Germline V gene data show CDR1 as SGHTA and CDR2 as FQGNSA. This CDR3 spans 13 amino acids. Trimming took 4 bases from V and 2 from J, leaving 7 bases between them. The chain's CDR3 is CASSSRNTDTQYF. The CDR3 DNA reads TGTGCCAGCAGCTCCCGGAACACAGATACGCAGTATTTT.